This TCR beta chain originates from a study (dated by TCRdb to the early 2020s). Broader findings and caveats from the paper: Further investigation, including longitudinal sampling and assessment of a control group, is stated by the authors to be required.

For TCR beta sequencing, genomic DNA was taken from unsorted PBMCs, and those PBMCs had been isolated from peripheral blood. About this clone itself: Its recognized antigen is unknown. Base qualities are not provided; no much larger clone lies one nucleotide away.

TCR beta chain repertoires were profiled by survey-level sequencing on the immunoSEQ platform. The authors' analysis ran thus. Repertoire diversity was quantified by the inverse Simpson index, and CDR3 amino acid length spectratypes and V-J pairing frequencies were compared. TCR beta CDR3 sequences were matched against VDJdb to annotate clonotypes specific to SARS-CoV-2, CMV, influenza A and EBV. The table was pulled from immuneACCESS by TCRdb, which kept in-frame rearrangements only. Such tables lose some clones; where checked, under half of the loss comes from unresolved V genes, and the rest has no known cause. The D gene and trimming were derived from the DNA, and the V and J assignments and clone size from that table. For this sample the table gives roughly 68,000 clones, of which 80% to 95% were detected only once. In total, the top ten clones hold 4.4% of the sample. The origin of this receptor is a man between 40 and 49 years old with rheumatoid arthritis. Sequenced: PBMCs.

The nucleotide sequence reads TGTGCCAGCAGCTTAGCCGGGCCAAGGTATGGCTACACCTTC. Its amino acids are CASSLAGPRYGYTF. The rearranged chain carries TRBV11-2 and TRBJ1-2, with no confident D gene call. In the germline V gene, CDR1 corresponds to SGHAT and CDR2 to FQNNGV. The CDR3 goes from the cysteine to the phenylalanine over 14 residues. Only the CDR3 DNA stays, 42 bases, in frame from base 1. The V end loses 1 base and the J end loses 5 bases, and a stretch of 11 bases separates them.